Below, one T cell receptor beta chain is given with its context. The length of the CDR3 is 15 residues. Germline CDR1 MDHEN, CDR2 SYDVKM. With 7 bases removed from V and 1 base from J, the gap between germline ends came to 17 bases. The data derive from a study of blood T cell repertoires in COVID-19. For the study at large: From the United States, Italy and Spain came samples of acute and convalescent COVID-19. In each case, the material was cDNA or gDNA derived from T cells, B-cell-depleted T cells, or PBMCs.

Original handling: Estimated nucleated cell counts came from reference gene primer amplification. Sequenced by immunoSEQ multiplex PCR; TCRdb stores in-frame clones only, minus some. D and trimming come from the DNA, and the V and J calls and clone size come from that table. The repertoire holds 200,000 to 300,000 clones, with approximately 91% as singletons. Seattle patient enrollment occurred during active infection, with longitudinal follow-up thereafter. This receptor was identified in a young adult with COVID-19, enrolled during active disease. The specimen was peripheral blood. The J gene is TRBJ2-7, the V gene TRBV28; D may be TRBD1 (6 bases). The CDR3 DNA sequence: TGTGCCAGCAACCTATCCGGGACATTATCCTACGAGCAGTACTTC. It yields the protein CASNLSGTLSYEQYF.